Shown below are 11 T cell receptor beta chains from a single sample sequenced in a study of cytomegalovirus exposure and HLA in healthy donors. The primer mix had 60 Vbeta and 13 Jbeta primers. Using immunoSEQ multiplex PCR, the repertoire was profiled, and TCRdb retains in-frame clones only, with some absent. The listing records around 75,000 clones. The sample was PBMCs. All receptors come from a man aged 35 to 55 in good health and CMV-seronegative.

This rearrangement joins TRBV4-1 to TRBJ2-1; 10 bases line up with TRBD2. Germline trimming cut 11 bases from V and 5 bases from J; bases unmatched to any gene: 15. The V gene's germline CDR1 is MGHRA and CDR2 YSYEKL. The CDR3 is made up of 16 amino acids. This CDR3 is CALIPSGRAEDNEQFF. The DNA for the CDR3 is TGCGCCCTAATCCCAAGCGGGAGGGCCGAGGACAATGAGCAGTTCTTC.

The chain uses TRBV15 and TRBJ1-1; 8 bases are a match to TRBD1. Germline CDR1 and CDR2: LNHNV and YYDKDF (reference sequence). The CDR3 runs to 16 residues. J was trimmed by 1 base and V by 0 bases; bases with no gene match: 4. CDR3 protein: CATSRDTGGWNTEAFF. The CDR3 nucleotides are TGTGCCACCAGCAGAGATACAGGGGGTTGGAACACTGAAGCTTTCTTT.

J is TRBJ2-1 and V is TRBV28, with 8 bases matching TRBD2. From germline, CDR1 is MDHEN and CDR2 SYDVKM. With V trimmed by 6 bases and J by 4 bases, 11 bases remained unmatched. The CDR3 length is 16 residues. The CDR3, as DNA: TGTGCCAGCAGCCCAACCGGGACTAGTCTTTACAATGAGCAGTTCTTC. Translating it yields CASSPTGTSLYNEQFF.

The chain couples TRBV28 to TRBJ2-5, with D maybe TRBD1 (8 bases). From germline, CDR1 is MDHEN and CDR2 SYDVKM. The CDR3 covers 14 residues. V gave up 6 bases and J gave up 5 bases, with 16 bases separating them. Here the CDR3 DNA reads TGTGCCAGCAGCTCTTACAGGGGGGGGGAGACCCAGTACTTC. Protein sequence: CASSSYRGGETQYF.

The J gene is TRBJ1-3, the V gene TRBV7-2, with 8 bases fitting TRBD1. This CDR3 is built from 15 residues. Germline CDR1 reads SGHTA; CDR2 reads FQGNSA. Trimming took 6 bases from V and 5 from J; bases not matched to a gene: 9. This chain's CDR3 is CASSFLGQGRNTIYF. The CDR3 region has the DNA TGTGCCAGCAGTTTCCTCGGACAGGGACGAAACACCATATATTTT.

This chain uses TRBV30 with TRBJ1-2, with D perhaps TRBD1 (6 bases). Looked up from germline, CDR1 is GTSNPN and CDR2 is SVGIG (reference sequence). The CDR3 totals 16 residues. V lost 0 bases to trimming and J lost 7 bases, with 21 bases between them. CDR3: CAWSVGGVVKSSGYTF. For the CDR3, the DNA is TGTGCCTGGAGTGTAGGGGGGGTTGTTAAGTCTTCTGGCTACACCTTC.

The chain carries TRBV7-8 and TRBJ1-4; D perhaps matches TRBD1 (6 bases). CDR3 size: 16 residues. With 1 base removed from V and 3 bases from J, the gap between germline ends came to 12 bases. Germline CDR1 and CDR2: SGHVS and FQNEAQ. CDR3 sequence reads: CASSLDRVQANEKLFF. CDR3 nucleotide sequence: TGTGCCAGCAGCTTAGACAGGGTGCAAGCTAATGAAAAACTGTTTTTT.

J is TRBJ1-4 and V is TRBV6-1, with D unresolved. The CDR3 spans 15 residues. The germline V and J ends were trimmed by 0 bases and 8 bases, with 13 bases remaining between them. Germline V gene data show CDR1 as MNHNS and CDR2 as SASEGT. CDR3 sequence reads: CASSEATPQREKLFF. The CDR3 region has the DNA TGTGCCAGCAGTGAAGCGACACCTCAGCGGGAAAAACTGTTTTTT.

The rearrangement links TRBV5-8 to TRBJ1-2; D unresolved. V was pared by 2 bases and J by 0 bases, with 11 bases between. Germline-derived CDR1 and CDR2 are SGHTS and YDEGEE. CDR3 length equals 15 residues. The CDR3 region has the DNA TGTGCCAGCAGCTTTCGAACGGGTGCTAACTATGGCTACACCTTC. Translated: CASSFRTGANYGYTF.

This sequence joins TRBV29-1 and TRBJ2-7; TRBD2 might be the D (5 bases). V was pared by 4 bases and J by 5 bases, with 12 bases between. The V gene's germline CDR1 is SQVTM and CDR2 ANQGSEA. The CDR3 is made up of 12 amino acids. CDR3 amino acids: CSVVVGANEQYF. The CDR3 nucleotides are TGCAGCGTTGTGGTGGGAGCAAACGAGCAGTACTTC.

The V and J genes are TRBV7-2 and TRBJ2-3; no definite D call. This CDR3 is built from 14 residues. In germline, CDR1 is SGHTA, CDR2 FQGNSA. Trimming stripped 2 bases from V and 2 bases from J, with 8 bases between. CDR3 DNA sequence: TGTGCCAGCAGCTTACGACAAAACACAGATACGCAGTATTTT. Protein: CASSLRQNTDTQYF.